The present TCR beta chain was sequenced within a study of blood T cell repertoires in COVID-19 (dated by TCRdb to the early 2020s). Notes on the research overall: Samples covering the acute and convalescent phases of COVID-19 were provided by collaborators in the United States, Italy and Spain. The repertoires were released in a freely available public database intended as a resource for research on the immune response to SARS-CoV-2. The prospective study material was composed of cDNA or gDNA derived from T cells, B-cell-depleted T cells, or PBMCs. Where available, HLA class I and class II types were taken from metadata supplied by the sample provider and were not determined by assay-based typing. Samples came from the ongoing ImmuneRACE study (first 160 participants) plus 1,254 subjects from 6 global collaborators. Sample metadata almost always included a de-identified subject ID, COVID-19 status, age in years and sex. The dataset comprised deeply sampled blood TCRbeta repertoires from subjects exposed to, actively infected with, or recovered from COVID-19.

Turning to this clone: Its antigen is not yet known. Base quality data are lacking; no much larger clone is found one base away.

Collaborating institutions collected whole blood in K2EDTA tubes following their own protocols. For TCRbeta analysis, collaborators shipped samples in one of three forms: frozen whole blood, isolated PBMCs, or DNA extracted from either of those sample types. The research as a whole found: The amount of clinical and demographic metadata varied by source and participant and was provided uncurated.

The junction shows trimming of 5 bases on V and 0 bases on J, and the gene matches do not reach 7 bases of it. The CDR3 runs 15 residues from the cysteine to the phenylalanine. The kept DNA is CDR3 alone, 45 bases in frame from the first base. CDR1 and CDR2, per the germline V gene, are MDHEN and SYDVKM. TCRbeta CDR3 regions were amplified from genomic DNA by means of the immunoSEQ Assay, a bias-controlled multiplex PCR. The authors processed their data as follows. The number of nucleated cells in each sample was estimated from the amplification of reference gene primers within the assay. Sequence reads were collapsed and filtered to measure the absolute abundance of every unique TCRbeta CDR3 rearrangement. For each sample, productive Simpson clonality was calculated as the square root of Simpson's diversity index across productive rearrangements. The table was pulled from immuneACCESS by TCRdb, which kept in-frame rearrangements only. Such tables lose some clones; where checked, under half of the loss comes from unresolved V genes, and the rest has no known cause. V and J calls and clone size are those listed in that table; D and trimming were worked out from the DNA. This sample comprises over 25,000 clones, under 85% of them detected only once. Together, the top ten hold roughly 42% of the sample.

Recombination joined TRBV28 with TRBJ2-7; 7 bases in the junction line up with TRBD1. This clonotype was sampled from a woman older than 75 with acute or convalescent COVID-19. The source material was peripheral blood. The CDR3 region: CASSPQDRSSYEQYF. The sequence in DNA is TGTGCCAGCAGTCCCCAGGACAGGAGCTCCTACGAGCAGTACTTC.